This record looks at one T cell receptor (beta chain) sequence and its context. Germline CDR1 and CDR2: SEHNR and FQNEAQ (reference sequence). V was clipped by 2 bases and J by 0 bases, with 11 bases between them. The length of the CDR3 is 17 residues. The data stem from a study of blood T cell repertoires in COVID-19. The repertoire was sequenced with immunoSEQ multiplex PCR; TCRdb's copy has only in-frame clones and lacks some. Among more than 85,000 clones listed, about 86% were seen once. Material for sequencing was peripheral blood. The receptor's source is a man between 60 and 75 years old with acute or convalescent COVID-19. The genes are TRBV7-9 and TRBJ1-6, with D perhaps matching TRBD1 (6 bases). CDR3: CASSLTTGSSYNSPLHF. CDR3 bases: TGTGCCAGCAGCTTAACCACAGGGAGCTCCTATAATTCACCCCTCCACTTT.